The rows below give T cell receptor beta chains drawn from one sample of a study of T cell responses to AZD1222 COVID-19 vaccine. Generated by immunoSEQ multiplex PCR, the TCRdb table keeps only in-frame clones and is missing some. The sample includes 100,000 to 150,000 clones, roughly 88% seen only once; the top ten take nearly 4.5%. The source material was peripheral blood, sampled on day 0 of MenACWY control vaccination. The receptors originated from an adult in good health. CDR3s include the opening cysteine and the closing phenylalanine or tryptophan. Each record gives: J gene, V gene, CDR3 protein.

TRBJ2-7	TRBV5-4	CASSYGLAGESYEQYF
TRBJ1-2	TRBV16	CASSRFEALGYTF
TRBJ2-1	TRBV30	CAWSVRGLLSHEQFF
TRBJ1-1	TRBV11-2	CASSLRTGESTEAFF
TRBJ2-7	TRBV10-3	CAISETGSSYEQYF
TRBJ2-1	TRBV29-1	CSGLADEQFF
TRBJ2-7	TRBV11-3	CASSLAGDREQYF
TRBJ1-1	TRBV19	CASSIEGRVNTEAFF
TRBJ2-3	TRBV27	CASSLIGPGGLDTQYF
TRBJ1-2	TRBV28	CASRATGTGDYGYTF
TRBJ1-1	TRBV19	CASSIVNLPGQGVSNTEAFF
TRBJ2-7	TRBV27	CASSFKGPSSYEQYF
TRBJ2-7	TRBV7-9	CASSLPGQSNLDQYF
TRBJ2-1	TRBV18	CASSPPGHSEQFF
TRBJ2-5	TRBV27	CASSLSPGTSGGYQETQYF
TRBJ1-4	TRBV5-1	CASSLGINEKLFF
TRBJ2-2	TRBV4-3	CASSQGWEQGYTGELFF
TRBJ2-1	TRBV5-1	CASSLRQGRGEQFF
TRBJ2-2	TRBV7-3	CASSLGQGAGGELFF
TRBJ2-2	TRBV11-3	CASSLPGGTGELFF
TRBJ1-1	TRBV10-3	CASLQALNTEAFF
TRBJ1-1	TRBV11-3	CASSHAGNTEAFF
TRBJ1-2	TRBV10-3	CAISQGFYGYTF
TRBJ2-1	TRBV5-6	CASTLLVGAGNNEQFF
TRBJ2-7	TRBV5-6	CASSLLDNRPYEQYF
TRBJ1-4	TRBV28	CASSAGGGGDEKLFF
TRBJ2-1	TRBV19	CASSFYGTRAYNEQFF
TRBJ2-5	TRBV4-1	CASSQIGRETQYF
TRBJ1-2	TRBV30	CAWSVQVNYGYTF
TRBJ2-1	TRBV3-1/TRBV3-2	CASSQVIRGRDNEQFF
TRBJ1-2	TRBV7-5	CVRSLDGRHYGYTF
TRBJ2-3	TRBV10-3	CAISGPLGSTDTQYF
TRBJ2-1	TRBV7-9	CASSVTSGGADNEQFF
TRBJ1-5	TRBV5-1	CASSEEGNQPQHF
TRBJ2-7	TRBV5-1	CASAPPGLADHEQYF
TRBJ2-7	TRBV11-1	CASSDGLDYEQYF
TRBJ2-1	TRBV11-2	CASNDGTSGTNEQFF
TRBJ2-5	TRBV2	CASSVLGQTQYF
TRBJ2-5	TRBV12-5	CASGTRMTGWQETQYF
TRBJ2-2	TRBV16	CASSHTGVVGTGELFF
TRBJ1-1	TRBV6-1	CASSEGPGNTEAFF
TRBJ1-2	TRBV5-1	CASSLPQTGGARRVVGYTF
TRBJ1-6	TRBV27	CASSFAGQLNSPLHF
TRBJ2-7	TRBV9	CASSLPGGEQYF
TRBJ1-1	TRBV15	CATSKLQGAETEAFF
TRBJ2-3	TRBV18	CASSPNLQSTDTQYF
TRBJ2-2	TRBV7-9	CASSLEGTGENTGELFF
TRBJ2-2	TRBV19	CASSMVPGQGAAGELFF
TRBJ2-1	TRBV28	CATHKPSGESFSYNEQFF
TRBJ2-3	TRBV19	CASRVPSGTQYF
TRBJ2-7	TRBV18	CASSPDRTYEQYF
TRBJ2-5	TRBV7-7	CASSFGGVAVQETQYF
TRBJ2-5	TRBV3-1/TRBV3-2	CASSQDGETQYF
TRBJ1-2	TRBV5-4	CASSPDRSYGYTF
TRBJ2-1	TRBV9	CASSPTWTSGYNEQFF
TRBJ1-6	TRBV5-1	CASSLARDNSPLHF
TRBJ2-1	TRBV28	CASRASLAGSYNEQFF
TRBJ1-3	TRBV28	CASSAIGTGGNTIYF
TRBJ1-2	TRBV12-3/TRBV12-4	CASSFPNRAGYTF